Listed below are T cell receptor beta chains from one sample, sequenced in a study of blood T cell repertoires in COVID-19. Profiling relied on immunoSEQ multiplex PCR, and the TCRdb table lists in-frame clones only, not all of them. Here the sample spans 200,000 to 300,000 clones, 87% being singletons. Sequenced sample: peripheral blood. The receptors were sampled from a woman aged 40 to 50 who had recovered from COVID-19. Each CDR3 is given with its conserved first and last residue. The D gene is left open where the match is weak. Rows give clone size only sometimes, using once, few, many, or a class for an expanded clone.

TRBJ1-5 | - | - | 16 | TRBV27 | TGTGCCAGCACTTCCCGTAGTTGGGCAGTCGATCAGCCCCAGCATTTT | CASTSRSWAVDQPQHF
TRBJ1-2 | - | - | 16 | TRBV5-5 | TGTGCCAGCAGCGTGGGGGTCCTTAGGGGAAACTATGGCTACACCTTC | CASSVGVLRGNYGYTF
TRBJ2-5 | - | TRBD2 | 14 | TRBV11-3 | TGTGCCAGCAGCTTAGATAGCGGGGGTGAGACCCAGTACTTC | CASSLDSGGETQYF
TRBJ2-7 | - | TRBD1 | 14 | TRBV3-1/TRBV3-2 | TGTGCCAGCAAGCTAAAACAGGGGTCCTACGAGCAGTACTTC | CASKLKQGSYEQYF
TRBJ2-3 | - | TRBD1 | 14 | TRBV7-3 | TGTGCCAGCAGCTCTGGCCAGGGGGCTGATACGCAGTATTTT | CASSSGQGADTQYF
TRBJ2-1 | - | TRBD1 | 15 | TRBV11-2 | TGTGCCAGCAGCCGGGGGACAGGGGTCTACAATGAGCAGTTCTTC | CASSRGTGVYNEQFF
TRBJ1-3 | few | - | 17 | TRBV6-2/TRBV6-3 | TGTGCCAGCAGTTACTCGTGGCGGGCAGCCCCTGGAAACACCATATATTTT | CASSYSWRAAPGNTIYF
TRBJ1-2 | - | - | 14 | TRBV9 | TGTGCCAGCAGCCCCCAAGGGGGTATACGAGGCTACACCTTC | CASSPQGGIRGYTF
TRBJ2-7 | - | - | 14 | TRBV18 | TGTGCCAGCTCACCTACCAGGACGGAGGTCGAGCAGTACTTC | CASSPTRTEVEQYF
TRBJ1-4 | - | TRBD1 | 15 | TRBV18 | TGTGCCAGCTCATCCTACAGGGGTACTAATGAAAAACTGTTTTTT | CASSSYRGTNEKLFF
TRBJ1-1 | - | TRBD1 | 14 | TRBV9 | TGTGCCAGCAGTGAACGGGACAGAAACACTGAAGCTTTCTTT | CASSERDRNTEAFF
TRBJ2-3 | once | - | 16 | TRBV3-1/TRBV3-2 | TGTGCCAGCAGCCGGAGACTAGTCGCCAAGACAGATACGCAGTATTTT | CASSRRLVAKTDTQYF
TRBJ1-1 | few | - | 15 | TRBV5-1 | TGCGCCAGCAACTTGGGGGCAGGGCAGCACACTGAAGCTTTCTTT | CASNLGAGQHTEAFF
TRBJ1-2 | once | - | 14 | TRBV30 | TGTGCCTGGCTCCGCCGCAACCGGGACTATGGCTACACCTTC | CAWLRRNRDYGYTF
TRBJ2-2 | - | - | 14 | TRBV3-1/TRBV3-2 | TGTGCCAGCAGCCAAGTTCCTGGGGGCGGCGGGCTGTTTTTT | CASSQVPGGGGLFF
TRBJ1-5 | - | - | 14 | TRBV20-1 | TGCAGTGCTAGTGATGGGCACTTCAATCAGCCCCAGCATTTT | CSASDGHFNQPQHF
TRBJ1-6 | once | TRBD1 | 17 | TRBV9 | TGTGCCAGCAGCCTCCGTCCCGGGACAGGGTATGGTTCACCCCTCCACTTT | CASSLRPGTGYGSPLHF
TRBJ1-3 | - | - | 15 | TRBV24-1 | TGTGCCACCAGTGAGGACACGGGGGGGGGAAACACCATATATTTT | CATSEDTGGGNTIYF
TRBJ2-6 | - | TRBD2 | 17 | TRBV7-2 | TGTGCCAGCAGGACGACTAGCGGGGGCTCTGGGGCCAACGTCCTGACTTTC | CASRTTSGGSGANVLTF
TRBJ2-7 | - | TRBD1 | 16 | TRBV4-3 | TGCGCCAGCAGCCAACGACAGGGTGAGATTTCCTACGAGCAGTACTTC | CASSQRQGEISYEQYF
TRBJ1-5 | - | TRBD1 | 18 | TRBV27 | TGTGCCAGCAGTCCCAGGACAGGGGGCGAATATAGCAATCAGCCCCAGCATTTT | CASSPRTGGEYSNQPQHF
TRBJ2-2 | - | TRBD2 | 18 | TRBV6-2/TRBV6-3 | TGTGCCAGCAGTTACACTTTAAGCGGGGGGGCCTACACCGGGGAGCTGTTTTTT | CASSYTLSGGAYTGELFF
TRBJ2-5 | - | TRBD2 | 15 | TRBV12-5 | TGTGCTAGTGGTTTAACGGTAGCGGGTTACGAGACCCAGTACTTC | CASGLTVAGYETQYF
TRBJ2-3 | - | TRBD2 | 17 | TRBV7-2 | TGTGCCAGCAGCTTAGGAACTAGCGGGGGGACCACAGATACGCAGTATTTT | CASSLGTSGGTTDTQYF
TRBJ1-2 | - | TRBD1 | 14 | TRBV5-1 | TGCGCCAGCAGCCCCCAAGACAGGGCTAGGAGCTACACCTTC | CASSPQDRARSYTF
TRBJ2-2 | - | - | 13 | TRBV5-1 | TGCGCCAGCAGCAGGGGGAACACCGGGGAGCTGTTTTTT | CASSRGNTGELFF
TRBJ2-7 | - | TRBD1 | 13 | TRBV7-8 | TGTGCCAGCAGCATAGACAGGGGGCACGAGCAGTACTTC | CASSIDRGHEQYF
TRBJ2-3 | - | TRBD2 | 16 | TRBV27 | TGTGCCAGCAGTTCCCGGGGGGGCAGGAGCACAGATACGCAGTATTTT | CASSSRGGRSTDTQYF
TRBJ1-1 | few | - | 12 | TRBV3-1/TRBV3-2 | TGTGCCACCTCTTTGGAGGGCACTGAAGCTTTCTTT | CATSLEGTEAFF
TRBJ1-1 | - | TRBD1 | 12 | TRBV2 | TGTGCCAGGCTACAGGGGGTGGCTGAAGCTTTCTTT | CARLQGVAEAFF
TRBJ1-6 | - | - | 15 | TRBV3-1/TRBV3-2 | TGTGCCAGCAGCCAAGAAGGGGCAGGGAGGTCACCCCTCCACTTT | CASSQEGAGRSPLHF
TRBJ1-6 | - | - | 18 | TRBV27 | TGTGCCAGCAGTGAGGACCCTATCGGAGGGTCCTATAATTCACCCCTCCACTTT | CASSEDPIGGSYNSPLHF
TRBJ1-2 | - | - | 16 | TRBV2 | TGTGCCAGCAGTGAATCCCAGGGCCAAACTCGCTATGGCTACACCTTC | CASSESQGQTRYGYTF
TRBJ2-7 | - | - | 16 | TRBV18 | TGTGCCAGCTCACTCCTCCTAGCAACGGCCTCCTACGAGCAGTACTTC | CASSLLLATASYEQYF
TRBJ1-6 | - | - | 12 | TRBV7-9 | TGTGCCAGCAGCTTTCTCGGTTCACCCCTCCACTTT | CASSFLGSPLHF
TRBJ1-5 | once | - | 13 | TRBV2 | TGTGCCAGCAGTCCAGAATCCCCTCAGCCCCAGCATTTT | CASSPESPQPQHF
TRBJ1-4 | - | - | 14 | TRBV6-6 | TGTGCCAGCAGCTTACAGGGTTTCGATGAAAAACTGTTTTTT | CASSLQGFDEKLFF
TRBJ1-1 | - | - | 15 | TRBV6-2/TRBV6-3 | TGTGCCAGCAGTTACGTCGGGGGGCTCCGAACTGAAGCTTTCTTT | CASSYVGGLRTEAFF
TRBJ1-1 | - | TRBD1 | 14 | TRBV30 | TGTGCCTGGAGTGCAACCCGGGACAGGGAAAAGGCTTTCTTT | CAWSATRDREKAFF
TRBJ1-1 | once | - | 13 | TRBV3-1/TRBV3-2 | TGTGCCAGCAGCCAAGAACGAGGCACTGAAGCTTTCTTT | CASSQERGTEAFF
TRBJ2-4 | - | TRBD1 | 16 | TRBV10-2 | TGCGCCAGCAGTGAAGGACAGGGTGGTGCCAAAAACATTCAGTACTTC | CASSEGQGGAKNIQYF
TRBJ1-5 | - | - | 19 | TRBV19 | TGTGCCAGTAGTATAGATGGGGAGGGGGATGATTATTTTGTGCAGCCCCAGCATTTT | CASSIDGEGDDYFVQPQHF
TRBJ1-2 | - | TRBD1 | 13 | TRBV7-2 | TGTGCCAGCAGTCGGGACAGGGTAGGTGGCTACACCTTC | CASSRDRVGGYTF
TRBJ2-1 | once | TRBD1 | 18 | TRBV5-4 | TGTGCCAGCAGCTTGGGGACAGGGGTCCCTAGCTCCTACAATGAGCAGTTCTTC | CASSLGTGVPSSYNEQFF
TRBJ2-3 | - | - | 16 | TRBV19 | TGTGCCAGTAGTACTGGGGCGGACCGCCGTTCGGATACGCAGTATTTT | CASSTGADRRSDTQYF
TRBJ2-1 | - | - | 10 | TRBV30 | TGTGCCGGTATTGAGAGGGAGCAGTTCTTC | CAGIEREQFF
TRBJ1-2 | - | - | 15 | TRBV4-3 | TGCGCCAGCAGCCAAATTTCCGGAGCTAACTATGGCTACACCTTC | CASSQISGANYGYTF
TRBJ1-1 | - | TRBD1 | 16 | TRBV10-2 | TGCGCCAGCAGCGGACGCGGGACAGGGAGTAGCACTGAAGCTTTCTTT | CASSGRGTGSSTEAFF
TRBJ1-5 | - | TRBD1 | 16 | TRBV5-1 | TGCGCCAGCAGCCCCGGACAGGGGGATTTAAATCAGCCCCAGCATTTT | CASSPGQGDLNQPQHF
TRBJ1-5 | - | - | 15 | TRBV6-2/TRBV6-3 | TGTGCCAGCAGTTACTCGGGGGGGTTCGGGCAGCCCCAGCATTTT | CASSYSGGFGQPQHF
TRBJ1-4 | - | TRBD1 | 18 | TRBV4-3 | TGCGCCAGCAGCCAAGATGGCAGGGGGCTGGCGGCTAATGAAAAACTGTTTTTT | CASSQDGRGLAANEKLFF
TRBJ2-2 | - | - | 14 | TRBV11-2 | TGTGCCAGCACCACAGACAGGTACACCGGGGAGCTGTTTTTT | CASTTDRYTGELFF